This TCR beta chain was obtained from a study of Ad26.COV2.S vaccination and SARS-CoV-2 variants. Some clones are missing from TCRdb's copy, which holds only in-frame ones; the method was immunoSEQ multiplex PCR. The table has 250,000 or so clones, around 88% seen once. The study, taken as a whole, reports: The TCR-based breadth and depth measures might underestimate overall T cell responses.

For this clone: Antigen: not known.

Treatment defined: about 20 received Ad26.COV2.S at low or high dose, single or two shots; a few received placebo; per-sample allocation not given. Material that was analyzed had been drawn on day 63 after the first vaccine or placebo injection. In the vaccine, an Ad26 vector expressed the SARS-CoV-2 spike of the Wuhan strain. Per the germline V gene, CDR1 is SGDLS and CDR2 is YYNGEE. This CDR3 is built from 18 residues. The V and J ends lost 2 bases and 4 bases, in that order; junction bases with no gene match: 10. The rearrangement joins TRBV9 to TRBJ2-1; 12 bases align to TRBD2. The TCR was taken from a person aged 18-65 years who received the Ad26.COV2.S COVID-19 vaccine or a placebo. Sequencing was performed on peripheral blood, taken in a trial of Ad26.COV2.S vaccine versus placebo. CDR3 nucleotide sequence: TGTGCCAGCAGCGTCTGCGGACTAGCGGGAAACACTTACAATGAGCAGTTCTTC. Its protein product is CASSVCGLAGNTYNEQFF.